The entry that follows covers one TCR beta chain sequence. Its target antigen remains unknown. No much larger clonotype is one base removed from it; base qualities were not supplied. This specimen comes from a study of regulatory T cells in long-lasting Graves disease (dated by TCRdb to 2020 to 2023). In terms of the full investigation: Antithyroid drugs had been taken for less than 3 months by newly diagnosed Graves' disease patients. Patients with persistent Graves' disease were compared with patients with newly diagnosed Graves' disease using TCR sequencing and RNA sequencing of peripheral blood. The study took place in China and was registered as a clinical trial. A total of some 35 samples underwent TCR sequencing, from around 13 patients with persistent Graves' disease and approximately 20 patients with newly diagnosed Graves' disease.

The library came from multiplex PCR. TCRdb records Illumina HiSeq 4000 as the sequencer. TCR beta libraries were built with iRepertoire HTBI primers and Arm-PCR amplification of CDR3 regions. PCR products were gel purified before sequencing. Processing in the source paper ran as follows. Across samples, about 64 TRBV and 13 to 15 TRBJ segments were identified and used for gene usage analysis of CDR3 amino acid clonotypes. COPE and FqMerger were used to merge filtered high-quality paired reads into contigs. BLAST was used to align contigs to IMGT TRBV, TRBD and TRBJ reference genes, with CDR3 defined following IMGT. Clonotypes above 0.1% frequency were classified as highly expanded clones. Shannon entropy was used to measure repertoire diversity, and the Gini coefficient was used to measure V-J evenness. A clonotype was considered public if more than one individual shared it. TCRdb took the public reads, trimmed them with fastp at Q25, ran MiXCR for clone calling and kept in-frame beta chains. Under each unique CDR3 protein, matching rows form one entry showing the most common genes and DNA. The V and J calls were not made by the authors but by TCRdb's processing. This sample has a few hundred thousand distinct CDR3 sequences in its table, and approximately 15% of those were observed once. Clones ranked in the top ten supply about 9.1% of the sample.

According to the germline V gene (reference sequence), CDR1 reads DFQATT and CDR2 reads SNEGSKA. V gives up 5 bases and J gives up 0 bases, and the segment between their germline ends measures 14 bases. Including the terminal cysteine and phenylalanine, the CDR3 comprises 14 residues. Only the CDR3 DNA is retained, 42 bases long and in frame from the first base. The sample's time point, from its label and the paper: newly diagnosed GD, antithyroid drugs for less than 3 months. For both TCR sequencing and RNA sequencing, RNA was extracted from PBMCs in TRIzol. Graves' disease was diagnosed according to American Thyroid Association guidelines. The patients came from an endocrinology department in Xi'an, China. Each patient gave approximately 9 milliliters of peripheral blood, collected in an EDTA anticoagulant tube. Ficoll Paque Plus density gradient separation was used to isolate PBMCs, and no further T cell sorting was performed. An Agilent 2100 Bioanalyzer and agarose gel were used to check RNA quality, while a NanoDrop 2000 measured RNA concentration.

Overall study outcomes, separate from this receptor: Patients with persistent disease shared more public clonotypes (around 2,500) than newly diagnosed patients did (approximately 990). The small sample size was acknowledged by the authors as a limitation that may reduce accuracy. The study examined only peripheral blood because the primary lesion, thyroid tissue, could not be accessed. Lower TCR Shannon entropy and fewer highly expanded clones were observed in persistent Graves' disease patients than in newly diagnosed patients, which suggested clonal expansion. Only the TCR beta chain was sequenced and analyzed. Preferential use of TRBV28, TRBJ1-2 and TRBJ2-5 was observed in persistent disease, whereas TRBV20-1 and TRBJ2-1 were favored in newly diagnosed disease.

The sample was also linked to a second study, of T cells in Graves' hyperthyroidism and ophthalmopathy. As that second paper reports: A patient counted as having stable Graves' hyperthyroidism if no progression to ophthalmopathy occurred over 18 months of follow-up. Hyperthyroidism patients were newly diagnosed, with disease duration under 2 months, and aged 18 to 65 years. Exclusion was applied to patients with uncontrolled infections, other autoimmune diseases, pregnancy or lactation. Diagnoses were based on clinical symptoms, serum thyroxine and TRAb, thyroid ultrasound and orbital computed tomography. For the first round of RT-PCR on the TCR CDR3, the HTBI primer set was used together with the Qiagen OneStep RT-PCR kit. Most expanded thyroid clonotypes (frequency above 0.001) were also detected in blood, suggesting blood repertoires may reflect thyroid immune responses. In cross-validation, a model built on a 13 V-J signature told ophthalmopathy apart from stable hyperthyroidism with approximately 90% sensitivity and roughly 81% specificity, and in testing the same model reached 80%/75%. In validation, progression to ophthalmopathy was predicted by the model with 70% to 71% sensitivity and roughly 72% specificity, a median of approximately 6.5 months before onset. A discovery cohort of about a hundred patients, about 44 with Graves' ophthalmopathy and under 60 with stable Graves' hyperthyroidism, was used to find distinguishing TCR V-J signatures. Prospective prediction of ophthalmopathy was tested in an independent validation cohort consisting of fewer than 20 hyperthyroidism patients and around 16 patients who later progressed to ophthalmopathy. The roughly 100 discovery patients were randomly divided into training and test sets at a 7:3 ratio. Thyroid tissue and blood T-cell repertoires from six Graves' hyperthyroidism patients were also compared in the study. Once sampling was done, hyperthyroidism patients were given methimazole at a starting dose of 30 mg daily, whereas ophthalmopathy patients were given high-dose intravenous methylprednisolone. Libraries were constructed in a second round of multiplex PCR, after which size selection and purification were performed. Paired-end sequencing of the libraries was performed with 100 bp reads on an Illumina HiSeq2000. Raw data were processed with SOAPnuke, discarding reads with adapters, uncalled bases, mean Phred below 15, or no exact constant-primer or identifier match. COPE v1.2.5 was used to merge the high-quality paired reads, and each unique nucleotide sequence was defined as a clonotype. MiTCR v1.1 was used to align the clonotypes against IMGT TRBV, TRBD and TRBJ reference segments. Analysis was restricted to V-J combinations with a frequency above 0.0001, which covered roughly 99% of repertoires. A TCS score was defined as the ratio of F50 (clonal expansion) to E x V (chaos), with BLOSUM62-based TCRdist applied between CDR3 peptides within each V-J. Welch's t-statistics and random forest reduced 500 to 550 V-J features to under 15, which were used in a naive Bayes classifier (R e1071). Sample size was not statistically predetermined, and blinding of investigators to group allocation was not performed. The paper describes TCR Vbeta CDR3 sequencing of around 140 peripheral blood samples, made up of under 50 ophthalmopathy patients, over 70 hyperthyroidism patients and 17 progressor patients.

The V and J segments used are TRBV20-1 and TRBJ2-7, with the D gene too uncertain to name. This specimen was peripheral blood mononuclear cells (PBMCs), taken at new diagnosis, from a patient treated with antithyroid drugs. This TCR was sampled from a man aged 25-45 years with Graves disease. Donor details come from another sample of the same person, matched by shared clones. The nucleotide sequence is given as TGCAGTGCTTATCTACAAATAAGCTCCTACGAGCAGTACTTC. Translated, it gives CSAYLQISSYEQYF.